The text below deals with one T cell receptor (beta chain). As yet, its antigen is unknown. The sample comes from a study of cytomegalovirus exposure and HLA in healthy donors. Study-level points and caveats: Presence/absence analyses supposed approximately even sequencing depth among donors.

This CDR3 has 16 residues. Looked up from germline, CDR1 is SGHRS and CDR2 is YFSETQ. The V end lost 4 bases, the J end lost 3 bases, and 18 bases lay between the germline ends. Primers for the PCR totalled 60 Vbeta and 13 Jbeta. TCRdb keeps only in-frame clones here, not all; method: immunoSEQ multiplex PCR. The table records about 230,000 clones, around 80% of them present only once. The chain carries TRBV5-1 and TRBJ2-3; D remains ambiguous. The clonotype was recovered from a boy between 10 and 17 years old in good health and CMV-seronegative. The sequenced material came from PBMCs. The CDR3 coding sequence is TGCGCCAGCAGCCCCCCTCTCCTGACTCTTACAGATACGCAGTATTTT. This sequence encodes CASSPPLLTLTDTQYF.